This is a list of T cell receptor beta chains from one sample in a study of cytomegalovirus exposure and HLA in healthy donors. TCRdb's table, derived via immunoSEQ multiplex PCR, lists solely in-frame clones and lacks some. The sample lists about 160,000 clones, 84% occurring once. Sequenced sample: PBMCs. The receptors originated from a man younger than 45 in good health and CMV-seronegative. Each CDR3 is given with its conserved first and last residue. A D gene is named only where the DNA matches it firmly. Size is omitted from some rows. Given values are once, few, many or a class for expanded clones.

V	J	D	size	DNA	CDR3
TRBV4-1	TRBJ2-3	TRBD2	-	TGCGCCAGCAGCAATCCCGCGCTTCTAGCGGAGAAAGAGATGGACACAGATACGCAGTATTTT	CASSNPALLAEKEMDTDTQYF
TRBV6-1	TRBJ2-3	TRBD2	-	TGTGCCAGCAGTGAAGGGGCGGGAGGTAACACAGATACGCAGTATTTT	CASSEGAGGNTDTQYF
TRBV4-1	TRBJ2-7	-	-	TGCGCCAGCAGCCAAGATCAACTAGTTGGCGAGCAGTACTTC	CASSQDQLVGEQYF
TRBV4-1	TRBJ1-1	-	-	TGCGCCAGCAGCCAAGGCGTATACCGATCTGGCACTGAAGCTTTCTTT	CASSQGVYRSGTEAFF
TRBV30	TRBJ1-4	-	few	TGTGCCTGGAGTGTATCAGGGGTTGTTGGTGAAAAACTGTTTTTT	CAWSVSGVVGEKLFF
TRBV27	TRBJ2-7	-	-	TGTGCCAGCAGTCCCGTGACGGGGAGCTCCTACGAGCAGTACTTC	CASSPVTGSSYEQYF
TRBV7-3	TRBJ2-1	TRBD1	-	TGTGCCAGCAGACTAGGCAGGGGGCTTAATGAGCAGTTCTTC	CASRLGRGLNEQFF
TRBV7-2	TRBJ2-3	-	once	TGTGCCAGCAGCCGGGGGGCGGGCGGGATAGGCACAGATACGCAGTATTTT	CASSRGAGGIGTDTQYF
TRBV19	TRBJ2-1	-	once	TGTGCCAGTAGACCCGACAGAACTAAATACAATGAGCAGTTCTTC	CASRPDRTKYNEQFF
TRBV18	TRBJ1-5	-	few	TGTGCCAGCTCACCGGGAGTCGGTCAGCCCCAGCATTTT	CASSPGVGQPQHF
TRBV28	TRBJ1-1	-	-	TGTGCCAGCAGTTCTCCGGGACAAACGATGAACACTGAAGCTTTCTTT	CASSSPGQTMNTEAFF
TRBV2	TRBJ1-2	-	-	TGTGCCAGCAGTGAACAGGTGAACTATGGCTACACCTTC	CASSEQVNYGYTF
TRBV28	TRBJ2-7	TRBD1	-	TGTGCCAGCATCCCCGGGACAGGGTCCTACGAGCAGTACTTC	CASIPGTGSYEQYF
TRBV27	TRBJ1-2	-	-	TGTGCCAGCAGTTTATCCATCATAGGGGGCTATGGCTACACCTTC	CASSLSIIGGYGYTF
TRBV10-3	TRBJ2-3	-	-	TGTGCCATCAAGGAGGGGGCGGCAGATACGCAGTATTTT	CAIKEGAADTQYF
TRBV4-2	TRBJ2-3	-	-	TGTGCCAGCAGCCAAGAAGTGCTAGCCACAGATACGCAGTATTTT	CASSQEVLATDTQYF
TRBV5-1	TRBJ2-5	TRBD1	-	TGCGCCAACAGCTACGCGACAGGGATGGGGCAAGAGACCCAGTACTTC	CANSYATGMGQETQYF
TRBV30	TRBJ2-7	-	-	TGTGCCTGGGTCCGGGACTACGAGCAGTACTTC	CAWVRDYEQYF
TRBV5-6	TRBJ1-3	-	-	TGTGCCAGCAGTTTCCGGGGGGTGGTCTCTGGAAACACCATATATTTT	CASSFRGVVSGNTIYF
TRBV27	TRBJ1-2	-	-	TGTGCCAGCAGTTTAGGCCCTAACTATGGCTACACCTTC	CASSLGPNYGYTF
TRBV10-3	TRBJ2-3	TRBD2	-	TGTGCCATCAGTGGAGCGGGGGGGCCAGATACGCAGTATTTT	CAISGAGGPDTQYF
TRBV2	TRBJ1-4	-	-	TGTGCCAGCAGCGTCCTTGCGGGTAATGAAAAACTGTTTTTT	CASSVLAGNEKLFF
TRBV4-1	TRBJ2-3	TRBD1	once	TGCGCCAGCAGCCAAGGGCCCACCGGGACAGGGAGCACAGATACGCAGTATTTT	CASSQGPTGTGSTDTQYF
TRBV19	TRBJ2-3	TRBD2	once	TGTGCCAGTAGCCTGACTAGCGCAGATACGCAGTATTTT	CASSLTSADTQYF
TRBV19	TRBJ1-2	-	-	TGTGCCAGTAGTATAAGGGGCGGGGGGGACTATGGCTACACCTTC	CASSIRGGGDYGYTF
TRBV18	TRBJ2-1	TRBD2	once	TGTGCCAGCTCACCAGGCCTAGCGGGCGGGAATGAGCAGTTCTTC	CASSPGLAGGNEQFF
TRBV7-8	TRBJ2-6	TRBD1	-	TGTGCCAGCAGCACGGGACAGTTCCTCTCTGGGGCCAACGTCCTGACTTTC	CASSTGQFLSGANVLTF
TRBV29-1	TRBJ2-2	TRBD2	-	TGCAGCGTGTTAGCGGGGGGGCACACCGGGGAGCTGTTTTTT	CSVLAGGHTGELFF
TRBV5-6	TRBJ2-7	-	-	TGTGCCAGCAGCTGGGGAGGTTACGAGCAGTACTTC	CASSWGGYEQYF
TRBV15	TRBJ2-5	-	-	TGTGCCACCAGCAGAGATCCACGAGGCCGGGGGAGGGAGACCCAGTACTTC	CATSRDPRGRGRETQYF
TRBV4-1	TRBJ1-2	TRBD1	-	TGCGCCAGCAGCCATGACTCGGCCGGGACAGGGGGCACTGGCTACACCTTC	CASSHDSAGTGGTGYTF
TRBV4-1	TRBJ2-7	TRBD2	-	TGCGCCAGCAGCCAAGATCCAGCGGGAGGCCCCCAAGGGCAGTACTTC	CASSQDPAGGPQGQYF
TRBV5-4	TRBJ1-2	-	few	TGTGCCAGCAGCTTGGACAGGGAAAACTATGGCTACACCTTC	CASSLDRENYGYTF
TRBV6-1	TRBJ2-4	-	-	TGTGCCAGCAGTGAAATTTCACAGGCTCTAAACTTAGCCAAAAACATTCAGTACTTC	CASSEISQALNLAKNIQYF
TRBV5-4	TRBJ1-5	-	-	TGTGCCAGCAGCTTGGCCCCGGATCAGCCCCAGCATTTT	CASSLAPDQPQHF
TRBV5-3	TRBJ2-4	TRBD1	-	TGTGCCAGAAGCCCAACCCGCCGGGACAGCAAAAACATTCAGTACTTC	CARSPTRRDSKNIQYF
TRBV28	TRBJ2-1	TRBD2	-	TGTGCCAGCAGTACCCCATGGGGACTAGCGGGGGATGTGCAGTTCTTC	CASSTPWGLAGDVQFF
TRBV29-1	TRBJ1-2	TRBD1	-	TGCAGCGTTGAGTACAGGGGACCTAACTATGGCTACACCTTC	CSVEYRGPNYGYTF
TRBV9	TRBJ1-5	-	once	TGTGCCAGCAGCGTAGATCAGGGGCAGCCCCAGCATTTT	CASSVDQGQPQHF
TRBV6-1	TRBJ2-1	-	-	TGTGCCAGCAGTGGGGAGATCCCCTTCTACAATGAGCAGTTCTTC	CASSGEIPFYNEQFF
TRBV9	TRBJ2-7	-	-	TGTGCCAGCAGCCCCCCCGGGTCCTACGAGCAGTACTTC	CASSPPGSYEQYF
TRBV6-5	TRBJ2-2	TRBD1	-	TGTGCCAGCAGCAGAGGGACAGGAAACGCCGGGGAGCTGTTTTTT	CASSRGTGNAGELFF
TRBV18	TRBJ2-5	-	-	TGTGCCAGCTCAGCCTCCAGGGAGACCCAGTACTTC	CASSASRETQYF
TRBV30	TRBJ2-1	TRBD2	-	TGTGCCTGGAGTCGGACTAGCGCGGTCGATGAGCAGTTCTTC	CAWSRTSAVDEQFF
TRBV5-6	TRBJ1-1	TRBD1	-	TGTGCCAGCAGCTTGGCCGGACAGGGATCGTGGGACACTGAAGCTTTCTTT	CASSLAGQGSWDTEAFF
TRBV7-9	TRBJ2-7	-	few	TGTGCCAGCAGCTTTCGGACAGAAACCTACGAGCAGTACTTC	CASSFRTETYEQYF
TRBV6-1	TRBJ2-7	-	few	TGTGCCAGCAGTGCGATTACAGGCGCTACCTACGAGCAGTACTTC	CASSAITGATYEQYF
TRBV28	TRBJ2-4	TRBD1	few	TGTGCCAGCAGTGCGGACAGGGGATGGAACATTCAGTACTTC	CASSADRGWNIQYF
TRBV5-5	TRBJ2-7	-	-	TGTGCCAGCAGCTTTAACAGTCCCTACGAGCAGTACTTC	CASSFNSPYEQYF
TRBV4-1	TRBJ2-5	-	-	TGCGCCAGCAGCCAAGAGGTAGGGGGGACCCAGTACTTC	CASSQEVGGTQYF
TRBV10-3	TRBJ2-1	TRBD1	-	TGTGCCATCAGTGAGGTTGGACAGGGGGGTATCGAGTTCTTC	CAISEVGQGGIEFF
TRBV2	TRBJ2-1	TRBD2	-	TGTGCCAGCAGTGGGACTAGCGGGATTGGCTACAATGAGCAGTTCTTC	CASSGTSGIGYNEQFF
TRBV6-5	TRBJ2-2	-	-	TGTGCCAGCAGTTACTCGCCGAGCCTGACCGGGGAGCTGTTTTTT	CASSYSPSLTGELFF
TRBV27	TRBJ1-1	-	-	TGTGCCAGCAGTTTAGGCTCGGGGGTGAACACTGAAGCTTTCTTT	CASSLGSGVNTEAFF
TRBV7-2	TRBJ2-5	-	few	TGTGCCAGCAGCTTAGTGATGGGGCGCGAGGAGACCCAGTACTTC	CASSLVMGREETQYF
TRBV29-1	TRBJ1-3	-	-	TGCAGCGTTGCCGGACACAACGGAGGAAACACCATATATTTT	CSVAGHNGGNTIYF
TRBV7-6	TRBJ1-1	-	-	TGTGCCAGCAGCTCCACCCAGGGTGCTTGGTCCCCTGAAGCTTTCTTT	CASSSTQGAWSPEAFF
TRBV4-1	TRBJ2-5	TRBD2	-	TGCGCCAGCAGCCGCCCCGGGGGGTTGGAGACCCAGTACTTC	CASSRPGGLETQYF